This TCR beta chain was captured by sequencing in a study of T cell changes during pregnancy in multiple sclerosis. The CDR3 is made up of 13 amino acids. Looked up from germline, CDR1 is SQVTM and CDR2 is ANQGSEA. Trimming took off 2 bases at V and 3 bases at J, with 8 bases between the two ends. Sequencing used immunoSEQ multiplex PCR; TCRdb keeps in-frame clones, though not all of them. The sample carries 45,000 to 50,000 clones, 75% to 95% recorded once. The chain has TRBV29-1 and TRBJ1-5; D ambiguous. The sequence came from a female donor with multiple sclerosis, enrolled in a pregnancy study. Sequenced material: CD8+ T cells from peripheral blood mononuclear cells, taken after pregnancy. The CDR3 nucleotides read TGCAGCGTTGAATCGGGAGACAATCAGCCCCAGCATTTT. This encodes CSVESGDNQPQHF.